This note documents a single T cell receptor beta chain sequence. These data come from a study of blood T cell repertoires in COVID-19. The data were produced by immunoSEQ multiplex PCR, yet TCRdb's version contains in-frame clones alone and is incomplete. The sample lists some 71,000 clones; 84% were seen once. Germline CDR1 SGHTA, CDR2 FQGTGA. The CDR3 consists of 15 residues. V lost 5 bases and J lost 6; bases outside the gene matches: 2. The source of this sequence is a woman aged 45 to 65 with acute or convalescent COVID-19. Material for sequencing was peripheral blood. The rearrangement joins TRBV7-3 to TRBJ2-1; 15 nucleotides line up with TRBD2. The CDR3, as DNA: TGTGCCAGCAGCATGGGACTAGCGGGAGGCAATGAGCAGTTCTTC. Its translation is CASSMGLAGGNEQFF. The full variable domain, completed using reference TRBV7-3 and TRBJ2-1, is GAGVSQTPSNKVTEKGKYVELRCDPISGHTALYWYRQSLGQGPEFLIYFQGTGAADDSGLPNDRFFAVRPEGSVSTLKIQRTERGDSAVYLCASSMGLAGGNEQFFGPGTRLTVL.